This passage covers 26 T cell receptor beta chains from one sample sequenced in a study of cytomegalovirus exposure and HLA in healthy donors. Clones were read by immunoSEQ multiplex PCR, and TCRdb kept only the in-frame ones, dropping some. The profile shows approximately 230,000 clones, roughly 84% of them singletons. Source material: PBMCs. All receptors derive from a man younger than 35 in good health and CMV-seropositive.

V usage is TRBV10-3 and J usage is TRBJ2-3; 8 bases are shared with TRBD1. Looked up from germline, CDR1 is ENHRY and CDR2 is SYGVKD. The CDR3 spans 14 residues. V lost 10 bases and J lost 2; bases outside the gene matches: 8. The CDR3 DNA reads TGTGCCACCAGGACAGGGCCCTCCACAGATACGCAGTATTTT. This sequence encodes CATRTGPSTDTQYF.

The chain is built from TRBV11-2 and TRBJ2-7, with TRBD1 identical over 7 bases. Germline CDR1 SGHAT, CDR2 FQNNGV. This CDR3 region has 15 residues. V gave up 6 bases and J gave up 4 bases; unmatched junction bases: 12. The CDR3 region is CASSYSPGQKYEQYF. Here the CDR3 DNA reads TGTGCCAGCAGTTACTCTCCGGGACAGAAATACGAGCAGTACTTC. The full variable domain, completed using reference TRBV11-2 and TRBJ2-7, is EAGVAQSPRYKIIEKRQSVAFWCNPISGHATLYWYQQILGQGPKLLIQFQNNGVVDDSQLPKDRFSAERLKGVDSTLKIQPAKLEDSAVYLCASSYSPGQKYEQYFGPGTRLTVT.

Only a few counts were recorded for this clone. For the CDR3, the DNA is TGCAGCGTTGGATCCGGAAACGGGGAGCTGTTTTTT. The encoded protein is CSVGSGNGELFF. The V and J genes are TRBV29-1 and TRBJ2-2; D uncertain. Trimming removed 4 bases at V and 7 bases at J, with 10 bases between. CDR3 length: 12 residues. Germline CDR1 is SQVTM and CDR2 is ANQGSEA.

This clone was recorded once. The chain employs TRBV15 and TRBJ2-3; possible D gene TRBD1, 5 bases. V lost 4 bases, J lost 0 bases, and 8 bases lay in between. The germline gives CDR1 LNHNV, CDR2 YYDKDF (reference sequence). This CDR3 has 14 residues. This CDR3 reads CATSMQGSTDTQYF. CDR3 nucleotides: TGTGCCACCAGCATGCAGGGAAGCACAGATACGCAGTATTTT.

This chain uses TRBV6-5 with TRBJ2-7; TRBD1 matches at 7 bases. V lost 7 bases to trimming and J lost 2 bases; unmatched junction nucleotides: 11. Germline V gives CDR1 MNHEY, CDR2 SVGAGI. The CDR3 consists of 15 residues. DNA of the CDR3: TGTGCCAGCAATGACGACCAGGGGGTACCCTACGAGCAGTACTTC. Residues: CASNDDQGVPYEQYF.

J is TRBJ1-2 and V is TRBV4-3; D is possibly TRBD1 (5 bases). Trimming pared 0 bases from V and 8 bases from J, leaving 13 bases between. The CDR3 spans 14 residues. Germline CDR1 is LGHNA and CDR2 is YSLEER. The CDR3 here is CASSQDTAGGGYTF. DNA for the CDR3: TGCGCCAGCAGCCAAGATACGGCCGGGGGAGGCTACACCTTC.

This sequence joins TRBV6-5 and TRBJ2-7, with 8 nucleotides matching TRBD1. V was pared by 3 bases and J by 7 bases, with 5 bases of the junction left unmatched. The CDR3 is 13 residues long. CDR1 and CDR2 from the germline V gene are MNHEY and SVGAGI. The CDR3 DNA follows: TGTGCCAGCAGTTATCAGGGGGCTGGTGAGCAGTACTTC. It specifies CASSYQGAGEQYF.

The V call is TRBV7-6, the J call TRBJ1-1; no clear D gene. Germline V gives CDR1 SGHVS, CDR2 FNYEAQ. The V end lost 8 bases, the J end lost 0 bases, and 13 bases lay between the germline ends. There are 14 residues in the CDR3. The CDR3 spells CASELPYLNTEAFF. In nucleotides, the CDR3 is TGTGCCAGCGAACTACCTTACTTGAACACTGAAGCTTTCTTT.

A note on this clone: In the same sample, other DNA sequences code for this CDR3. The chain carries TRBV10-3 and TRBJ2-1; D gene unclear. Germline lookup yields CDR1 ENHRY and CDR2 SYGVKD. The CDR3 loop spans 11 amino acids. V lost 2 bases and J 7 bases, leaving 3 bases between the germline ends. CDR3 amino acids: CAISEGNEQFF. The CDR3 DNA follows: TGTGCCATCAGTGAGGGGAATGAGCAGTTCTTC.

The genes are TRBV27 and TRBJ2-7, with TRBD1 matching 8 bases. This CDR3 has 15 amino acids. J was trimmed by 4 bases and V by 5 bases; bases with no gene match: 10. The germline V gene has CDR1 MNHEY and CDR2 SMNVEV (reference sequence). The CDR3 region is CASSPHGTGLYEQYF. The CDR3 nucleotides are TGTGCCAGCAGTCCACACGGGACAGGACTTTACGAGCAGTACTTC.

The chain combines TRBV11-3 with TRBJ2-3, with 13 positions matching TRBD2. V gave up 5 bases and J gave up 5 bases; unmatched junction bases: 7. Germline V lookup: CDR1 SGHNT, CDR2 YENEEA. The CDR3 length is 16 residues. In nucleotides, the CDR3 is TGTGCCAGCAGCCCAGGACTAGCGGGAGTTAAAGATACGCAGTATTTT. Amino acids: CASSPGLAGVKDTQYF. Looking up the rest from reference TRBV11-3 and TRBJ2-3 gives the full variable domain: EAGVVQSPRYKIIEKKQPVAFWCNPISGHNTLYWYLQNLGQGPELLIRYENEEAVDDSQLPKDRFSAERLKGVDSTLKIQPAELGDSAVYLCASSPGLAGVKDTQYFGPGTRLTVL.

The J gene is TRBJ2-6, the V gene TRBV28; D is unresolved. The CDR3 has 15 amino acids. The germline V gene encodes CDR1 MDHEN and CDR2 SYDVKM. The V end was cut by 5 bases, the J end by 3 bases, with 11 bases between. CDR3 protein: CASSPTANGANVLTF. The DNA for the CDR3 is TGTGCCAGCAGTCCGACCGCGAATGGGGCCAACGTCCTGACTTTC.

This clone was detected only once. V usage is TRBV2 and J usage is TRBJ1-3, with D perhaps matching TRBD1 (5 bases). From germline, CDR1 is SNHLY and CDR2 FYNNEI. The V end was cut by 7 bases, the J end by 5 bases, with 15 bases between. The CDR3 is 14 amino acids. The CDR3 DNA follows: TGTGCCAGCAAGGGATTGGCAGGGAGAAACACCATATATTTT. This translates into CASKGLAGRNTIYF.

The chain joins TRBV30 to TRBJ2-3, with 9 positions matching TRBD2. Germline CDR1 reads GTSNPN; CDR2 reads SVGIG (reference sequence). V was pared by 4 bases and J by 2 bases, with 7 bases of the junction left unmatched. This CDR3 contains 15 residues. The CDR3 region has the DNA TGTGCCTGGAATCGCCTAGCGGGACCCACAGATACGCAGTATTTT. Translating it yields CAWNRLAGPTDTQYF.

V and J are TRBV6-1 and TRBJ1-1, with 8 bases identical to TRBD1. CDR1 is MNHNS, CDR2 SASEGT, per germline. The CDR3 is made up of 14 amino acids. J was trimmed by 3 bases and V by 6 bases; bases with no gene match: 6. The CDR3 nucleotides are TGTGCCAGCAGCCGAGGACAGGGAGACACTGAAGCTTTCTTT. Translated: CASSRGQGDTEAFF.

The CDR3 DNA follows: TGCGCCAAGAGGGCTAACTATGGCTACACCTTC. Translation gives CAKRANYGYTF. J is TRBJ1-2 and V is TRBV20-1; D unclear. The CDR3 is 11 residues long. Germline lookup yields CDR1 DFQATT and CDR2 SNEGSKA (reference sequence).

V and J are TRBV28 and TRBJ1-1; maybe TRBD1 (6 bases). Trimming shortened V by 4 bases and J by 5 bases, and 17 bases separated the two germline ends. The CDR3 contains 15 residues. Germline CDR1 is MDHEN and CDR2 is SYDVKM. CDR3 loop: CASSSGFTGKTEAFF. The CDR3 coding sequence is TGTGCCAGCAGTTCAGGATTTACAGGGAAAACTGAAGCTTTCTTT.

This clone was detected once. V and J are TRBV6-5 and TRBJ1-2; D ambiguous. V gave up 4 bases and J gave up 5 bases, with 11 bases separating them. From germline, CDR1 is MNHEY and CDR2 SVGAGI. The CDR3 runs to 13 residues. CDR3 DNA sequence: TGTGCCAGCAGTTCCGGACCGTCATATGGCTACACCTTC. This encodes CASSSGPSYGYTF.

The sample holds one count of this clone. The V and J genes are TRBV30 and TRBJ2-1, with TRBD2 identical over 7 bases. The germline CDR1 and CDR2 sequences are GTSNPN and SVGIG (reference sequence). The CDR3 covers 14 residues. V lost 2 bases and J lost 1; bases outside the gene matches: 2. This CDR3 reads CAWSSGGSYNEQFF. In nucleotides, the CDR3 is TGTGCCTGGAGTTCGGGAGGTTCCTACAATGAGCAGTTCTTC.

The V call is TRBV7-9, the J call TRBJ2-5, with TRBD1 as a possible D gene (5 bases). From germline, CDR1 is SEHNR and CDR2 FQNEAQ (reference sequence). The CDR3 has 15 residues. Trimming took off 5 bases at V and 5 bases at J, with 18 bases between the two ends. The CDR3 is CASSPTRSGLETQYF. In DNA form, the CDR3 reads TGTGCCAGCAGCCCCACCCGGTCAGGGTTGGAGACCCAGTACTTC.

In its sample, this clone was seen once. This CDR3 is CASSTRSSGTEAFF. The DNA of the CDR3 is TGCGCCAGCAGCACTCGGTCCTCGGGAACTGAAGCTTTCTTT. V is TRBV5-1 and J is TRBJ1-1; D is uncertain. Germline lookup yields CDR1 SGHRS and CDR2 YFSETQ. The CDR3 has 14 amino acids. Trimming stripped 4 bases from V and 5 bases from J, with 15 bases between.

The genes are TRBV4-3 and TRBJ2-7, with D possibly TRBD1 on 6 matching bases. The germline gives CDR1 LGHNA, CDR2 YSLEER. This CDR3 is 14 amino acids long. The V and J ends lost 3 bases and 0 bases respectively, with 9 bases between them. The CDR3 sequence: CASSQDRNSYEQYF. CDR3 DNA: TGCGCCAGCAGCCAGGACAGAAACTCCTACGAGCAGTACTTC.

This clone was counted a single time. The genes are TRBV9 and TRBJ2-7; TRBD1 might be the D (6 bases). Germline loops: CDR1 SGDLS, CDR2 YYNGEE. V lost 0 bases to trimming and J lost 7 bases, with 17 bases between them. CDR3 length equals 15 residues. The CDR3 DNA reads as TGTGCCAGCAGCGTAGCGCTGGGGGCCATGGGGGAGCAGTACTTC. This sequence encodes CASSVALGAMGEQYF.

The V call is TRBV12-5, the J call TRBJ1-5; D is possibly TRBD1 (5 bases). The CDR3 loop spans 13 amino acids. V lost 1 base and J lost 6, with 7 bases in between. Per germline, CDR1 LGHNT and CDR2 FRNRAP. The CDR3 loop reads CASGLAGVQPQHF. CDR3 DNA sequence: TGTGCTAGTGGTTTGGCGGGGGTTCAGCCCCAGCATTTT.

The rearrangement joins TRBV11-3 to TRBJ2-5, with D possibly called TRBD1 or TRBD2 (5 bases each). From germline, CDR1 is SGHNT and CDR2 YENEEA. Between the trimmed V and J ends, which lost 4 bases and 2 bases, there was a span of 11 bases. This CDR3 contains 14 residues. In nucleotides, the CDR3 is TGTGCCAGCAGCTCTGGGACGGGACAAGAGACCCAGTACTTC. Translated, it gives CASSSGTGQETQYF.

The chain carries TRBV27 and TRBJ2-3, with a weak D call TRBD2 (5 bases). The CDR3 sequence is 12 residues long. Trimming cost V 5 bases and J 8 bases, with 11 bases left between them. CDR1 is MNHEY and CDR2 is SMNVEV in the germline V gene (reference sequence). CDR3 sequence (DNA): TGTGCCAGCAGTCTGAGGGAAAGTACGCAGTATTTT. Its protein is CASSLRESTQYF.